The present T cell receptor (beta chain) was sequenced within a study of T cell repertoires in cytomegalovirus infection. The overall study: Matching HLA type, along with CMV infection, was indicated by public TCR beta signatures.

V lost 4 bases, J lost 3 bases, and 11 bases stayed unmatched. This CDR3 comprises 17 residues. CDR1 SGHNT and CDR2 YYREEE come from the germline V gene (reference sequence). A single record per CDR3 protein comes from TCRdb applying MiXCR to the reads. The sample consists of a few hundred thousand distinct CDR3 sequences, about 39% of them appearing once. A note on this clonotype: Its antigen is unknown.

This receptor was taken from a human donor in good health (CMV status not recorded). Some clones in this sample may be carry-over from other donors' samples. The chain joins TRBV5-4 to TRBJ2-1; 9 bases line up with TRBD2. This material consisted of cultured PBMCs, taken from culture after CMV antigen stimulation. CDR3 loop: CASSMGASGVFYNEQFF. For the CDR3, the DNA is TGTGCCAGCAGCATGGGGGCTAGCGGGGTCTTCTACAATGAGCAGTTCTTC.